One and the same sample provided the 13 T cell receptor beta chains below, sequenced in a study of blood T cell repertoires in COVID-19 (dated by TCRdb to about 2020). Libraries came from the immunoSEQ multiplex PCR assay. TCRdb holds this immuneACCESS table with in-frame rearrangements only. Some clones are missing; in checked studies, unresolved V genes explain under half, and the rest has no known cause. In all, the sample holds more than 75,000 clones, and around 90% of those were seen once. 2.5% to 3% of the sample is taken by the ten largest. The material sequenced was peripheral blood. Source of these receptors: a man aged 50 to 60 with COVID-19, enrolled during active disease.

The chain has TRBV7-2 and TRBJ1-6; no clear D gene. This CDR3 spans 16 amino acids. V shed 5 bases and J shed 1 base, with 12 bases lying between them. The germline V gene encodes CDR1 SGHTA and CDR2 FQGNSA. The DNA for the CDR3 is TGTGCCAGCAGCCCGTTTTCGGGTTCCTATAATTCACCCCTCCACTTT. Translation: CASSPFSGSYNSPLHF.

This chain joins TRBV11-2 and TRBJ2-3, with 8 bases matching TRBD2. This CDR3 comprises 16 residues. Germline CDR1 is SGHAT and CDR2 is FQNNGV. Trimming cost V 1 base and J 4 bases; bases outside gene matches: 7. The CDR3 here is CASSLAPAGAPDTQYF. CDR3 in DNA: TGTGCCAGCAGCTTAGCACCAGCGGGGGCGCCAGATACGCAGTATTTT.

The chain uses TRBV10-1 and TRBJ2-3; 11 bases are shared with TRBD2. Germline CDR1 reads WNHNN; CDR2 reads SYGVQD (reference sequence). The V segment lost 4 bases and the J segment 4 bases; nucleotides outside the gene matches: 4. The CDR3 is made up of 15 amino acids. In nucleotides, the CDR3 is TGCGCCAGCAGTGCCCTAGCGGGGGGCCCAGATACGCAGTATTTT. It yields the protein CASSALAGGPDTQYF.

The chain combines TRBV5-1 with TRBJ1-1, with a possible D match to TRBD1 (6 bases). Trimming pared 4 bases from V and 1 base from J, leaving 8 bases between. In germline, CDR1 is SGHRS, CDR2 YFSETQ. The CDR3 is 13 amino acids. Here the CDR3 DNA reads TGCGCCAGCAGCACCAGGGGGAACACTGAAGCTTTCTTT. It encodes CASSTRGNTEAFF. Full variable domain (outside the CDR3, taken from reference TRBV5-1 and TRBJ1-1): KAGVTQTPRYLIKTRGQQVTLSCSPISGHRSVSWYQQTPGQGLQFLFEYFSETQRNKGNFPGRFSGRQFSNSRSEMNVSTLELGDSALYLCASSTRGNTEAFFGQGTRLTVV.

This chain uses TRBV18 with TRBJ2-2; D is unclear. V was clipped by 5 bases and J by 0 bases, with 10 bases between them. Per the germline V gene, CDR1 is KGHSH and CDR2 is LQKENI. The CDR3 is 15 amino acids. CDR3 in DNA: TGTGCCAGCTCAGGAACAGATACGAACACCGGGGAGCTGTTTTTT. Its protein is CASSGTDTNTGELFF.

This clone appeared once. The rearrangement links TRBV5-1 to TRBJ2-7, with D unclear. V lost 5 bases to trimming and J lost 0 bases, with 12 bases between them. The CDR3 is made up of 14 amino acids. CDR1 and CDR2 (germline): SGHRS, YFSETQ. The CDR3 bases are TGCGCCAGCAGTTCCGCAGGCGACTCCTACGAGCAGTACTTC. Protein: CASSSAGDSYEQYF.

The rearrangement uses TRBV6-5 and TRBJ2-7; 9 bases are a match to TRBD2. Trimming at V came to 6 bases and at J to 0 bases, leaving 6 bases not matched to a gene. The CDR3 runs to 15 residues. Germline values: CDR1 MNHEY, CDR2 SVGAGI. CDR3 amino acids: CASRKTSGSSYEQYF. For the CDR3, the DNA is TGTGCCAGCAGGAAGACTAGCGGTAGCTCCTACGAGCAGTACTTC.

The genes are TRBV4-2 and TRBJ1-4; perhaps TRBD1 as D (6 bases). The CDR3 runs 13 residues. V was pared by 3 bases and J by 7 bases, with 9 bases between. Germline V gene lookup returns CDR1 LGHNA and CDR2 YNFKEQ. In DNA, the CDR3 is TGTGCCAGCAGCCAGCAACAGGGTGAAAAACTGTTTTTT. Translating it yields CASSQQQGEKLFF.

The chain employs TRBV25-1 and TRBJ1-6; TRBD1 might be the D (6 bases). CDR3 length: 13 amino acids. CDR1 MGHDK and CDR2 SYGVNS come from the germline V gene. V was shortened by 2 bases and J by 8 bases, with 7 bases between the two germline ends. In DNA, the CDR3 is TGTGCCAGCAGTGAAACAGGGTATTCACCCCTCCACTTT. Encoded protein: CASSETGYSPLHF.

V usage is TRBV4-1 and J usage is TRBJ1-2, with TRBD1 identical over 12 bases. The length of the CDR3 is 15 residues. Per the germline V gene, CDR1 is MGHRA and CDR2 is YSYEKL. Trimming removed 4 bases from V and 4 bases from J; junction bases left unmatched: 4. The CDR3: CASSLPGQGAYGYTF. CDR3 in DNA: TGCGCCAGCAGCCTACCGGGACAGGGGGCCTATGGCTACACCTTC.

This clone has a handful of counts. The genes are TRBV15 and TRBJ1-5; D gene ambiguous. The V gene's germline CDR1 is LNHNV and CDR2 YYDKDF (reference sequence). The CDR3 covers 16 residues. With 4 bases removed from V and 2 bases from J, the gap between germline ends came to 15 bases. CDR3 in DNA: TGTGCCACCAGCAATCGAGGCGGCGCACGCAATCAGCCCCAGCATTTT. It yields the protein CATSNRGGARNQPQHF. Drawing the rest from reference TRBV15 and TRBJ1-5, the complete variable domain is DAMVIQNPRYQVTQFGKPVTLSCSQTLNHNVMYWYQQKSSQAPKLLFHYYDKDFNNEADTPDNFQSRRPNTSFCFLDIRSPGLGDTAMYLCATSNRGGARNQPQHFGDGTRLSIL.

The chain uses TRBV4-1 and TRBJ1-5; D uncertain. Germline CDR1 is MGHRA and CDR2 is YSYEKL. This CDR3 contains 14 residues. The V end was cut by 0 bases, the J end by 8 bases, with 11 bases between. DNA of the CDR3: TGCGCCAGCAGCCAAGATCTGGAGGGTAAGCCCCAGCATTTT. It codes for CASSQDLEGKPQHF.

The V call is TRBV27, the J call TRBJ2-7; the D gene is possibly TRBD1 (6 bases). V shed 1 base and J shed 7 bases, with 14 bases lying between them. This CDR3 comprises 14 residues. Germline CDR1 is MNHEY and CDR2 is SMNVEV (reference sequence). The CDR3 protein is CASSLYAPQGEQYF. CDR3 nucleotides: TGTGCCAGCAGTTTATATGCCCCCCAGGGGGAGCAGTACTTC.